The rows below give T cell receptor beta chains drawn from one sample of a study of T cell repertoires in cytomegalovirus infection. MiXCR was run by TCRdb on the reads, yielding one entry per CDR3 protein. The sample carries some 940,000 distinct CDR3 sequences, less than 35% recorded once. These TCRs are of unknown antigen specificity. Sequenced here: cultured CD8+ T cells from PBMCs, sampled from culture after CMV antigen stimulation. Receptors were obtained from a human donor in good health (CMV status not recorded). Some clones in this sample may be carry-over from other donors' samples. Each CDR3 is given with its conserved first and last residue. Fields, in order: D gene, J gene, V gene, clone size, CDR3 DNA, CDR3 protein. D genes are given only for firm matches. Not all rows give a size; the values are once, few, many and, for expanded clones, a class.

.	TRBJ1-1	TRBV2	.	TGTGCCAGCAGTGAAGGGGGACGGAAAATGAACACTGAAGCTTTCTTT	CASSEGGRKMNTEAFF
.	TRBJ2-7	TRBV12-5	few	TGTGCTAGTGGTTTTGGCGGCTCCTACGAGCAGTACTTC	CASGFGGSYEQYF
.	TRBJ2-5	TRBV7-6	.	TGTGCCAGCAGCCCACCACTAGGCCCGCGGGAGACCCAGTACTTC	CASSPPLGPRETQYF
TRBD1	TRBJ2-7	TRBV28	few	TGTGCCAGCAGTTCAGGGACAGGGGACTCCTACGAGCAGTACTTC	CASSSGTGDSYEQYF
TRBD2	TRBJ2-3	TRBV2	.	TGTGCCAGCCCGTTAGCGGGGCGCACAGATACGCAGTATTTT	CASPLAGRTDTQYF
TRBD1	TRBJ2-1	TRBV11-2	.	TGTGCCAGCAGCTTCGACAGGGTCCCCTACAATGAGCAGTTCTTC	CASSFDRVPYNEQFF
.	TRBJ1-1	TRBV11-2	.	TGTGCCAGCAGCTTAGATCGGGGCAGGAACACTGAAGCTTTCTTT	CASSLDRGRNTEAFF
.	TRBJ1-5	TRBV6-2/TRBV6-3	.	TGTGCCAGCCGCCAAGCGGATAGCAATCAGCCCCAGCATTTT	CASRQADSNQPQHF
TRBD1	TRBJ1-1	TRBV2	few	TGTGCCAGCAGGCCCAGGGGGATGAGCGCCATGAACACTGAAGCTTTCTTT	CASRPRGMSAMNTEAFF
.	TRBJ1-1	TRBV7-6	many	TGTGCCAGCAGCTTGGAGGTATCTTACACTGAAGCTTTCTTT	CASSLEVSYTEAFF
TRBD1	TRBJ1-5	TRBV28	.	TGTGCCAGCAGTCCCGGGACAGGGCTAGTAGAAGATAGCAATCAGCCCCAGCATTTT	CASSPGTGLVEDSNQPQHF
.	TRBJ2-1	TRBV20-1	few	TGCAGTGCTAGAGAGATAGGCGGGGGCTATCAGTTCTTC	CSAREIGGGYQFF
TRBD1	TRBJ1-5	TRBV7-9	few	TGTGCCAGCAGCTACGGGGGGACAGGGACGAACCAGCCCCAGCATTTT	CASSYGGTGTNQPQHF